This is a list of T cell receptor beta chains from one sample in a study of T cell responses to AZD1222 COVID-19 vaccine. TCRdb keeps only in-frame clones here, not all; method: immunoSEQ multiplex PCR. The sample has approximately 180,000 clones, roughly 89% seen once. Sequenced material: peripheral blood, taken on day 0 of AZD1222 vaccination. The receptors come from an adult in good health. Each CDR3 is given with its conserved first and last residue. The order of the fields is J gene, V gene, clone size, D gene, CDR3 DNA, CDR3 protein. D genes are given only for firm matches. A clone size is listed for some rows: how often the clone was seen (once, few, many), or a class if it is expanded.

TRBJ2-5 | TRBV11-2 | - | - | TGTGCCAGCAGCTTCCTCACCGGGACGAGAAACCTACAAGAGACCCAGTACTTC | CASSFLTGTRNLQETQYF
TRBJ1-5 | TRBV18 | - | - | TGTGCCAGCTCACCGGTCCAGGGTGATCAGCCCCAGCATTTT | CASSPVQGDQPQHF
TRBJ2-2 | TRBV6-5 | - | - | TGTGCCTCACACGGGGAGGTCACCGGGGAGCTGTTTTTT | CASHGEVTGELFF
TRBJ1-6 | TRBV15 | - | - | TGTGCCACCAGCAGACAAAGGGGCGCCGGTATTTCACCCCTCCACTTT | CATSRQRGAGISPLHF
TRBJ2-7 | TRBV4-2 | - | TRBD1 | TGTGCCAGCAGCCAAGCGGGGACAGCAACCTACGAGCAGTACTTC | CASSQAGTATYEQYF
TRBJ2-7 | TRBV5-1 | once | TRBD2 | TGCGCCAGCAGAGGAGCGGGAGTCGGCCACGAGCAGTACTTC | CASRGAGVGHEQYF
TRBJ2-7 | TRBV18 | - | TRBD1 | TGTGCCAGCTCCGGGACAGGGTCCTCCTACGAGCAGTACTTC | CASSGTGSSYEQYF
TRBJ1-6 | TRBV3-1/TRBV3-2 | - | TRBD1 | TGTGCCAGCGCTAAGGGGGCGTTCAATTCACCCCTCCACTTT | CASAKGAFNSPLHF
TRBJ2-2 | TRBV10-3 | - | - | TGTGCCATCGAACAAACCGGGGAGCTGTTTTTT | CAIEQTGELFF
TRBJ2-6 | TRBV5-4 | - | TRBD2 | TGTGCCAGCAGCCCCCGGGGTAGCGGGAGATCAACGTCTGGGGCCAACGTCCTGACTTTC | CASSPRGSGRSTSGANVLTF
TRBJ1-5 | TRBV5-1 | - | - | TGCGCCAGCAGCTTGCGCCCCTATGATGGACGGAATCAGCCCCAGCATTTT | CASSLRPYDGRNQPQHF
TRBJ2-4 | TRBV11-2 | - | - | TGTGCCAGCAGCGAACAGGGTATAGCCAAAAACATTCAGTACTTC | CASSEQGIAKNIQYF
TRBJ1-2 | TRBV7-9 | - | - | TGTGCCAGCAGCTTAGACGGGGCGGAGGGCTACACCTTC | CASSLDGAEGYTF
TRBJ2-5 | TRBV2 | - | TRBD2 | TGTGCCAGCAGGCCTATGGGACTAGCGGGGCAAGAGACCCAGTACTTC | CASRPMGLAGQETQYF
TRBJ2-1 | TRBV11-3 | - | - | TGTGCCAGCAGCTTAGATACAACATTTGAGCAGTTCTTC | CASSLDTTFEQFF